This TCR beta chain was recorded in a study of blood T cell repertoires in COVID-19. Produced via immunoSEQ multiplex PCR; TCRdb's table is partial and in-frame only. Among about 380,000 clones, approximately 90% were seen once, and the ten largest hold less than 1.5%. The V gene's germline CDR1 is SGHRS and CDR2 YFSETQ. The length of the CDR3 is 16 residues. With 4 bases clipped from V and 8 bases from J, the junction kept 11 bases outside the gene matches. The rearrangement uses TRBV5-1 and TRBJ2-1, with TRBD1 matching 11 bases. Sequencing was carried out using PBMCs or T cells enriched from blood (not recorded which). This sequence originates from a woman between 18 and 29 years old who had recovered from COVID-19. The CDR3 here is CASSLTRTGGADEQFF. In DNA form, the CDR3 reads TGCGCCAGCAGCCTAACACGGACAGGGGGCGCGGATGAGCAGTTCTTC.